A selection of T cell receptor beta chains follows, all from one sample in a study of T cells in Graves' hyperthyroidism and ophthalmopathy. TCRdb reprocessed the multiplex PCR reads via MiXCR and lists one record per CDR3 protein. The sample has about 250,000 distinct CDR3 sequences, over 20% seen once. Sequenced input: blood. All receptors come from a woman aged 40 to 50 with Graves' ophthalmopathy. Both conserved end residues are part of each CDR3. A D gene is named only where the DNA matches it firmly. Expanded clones get a size class; other rows say once, few or many, or leave the size out.

clone_size	d_call	v_call	j_call	cdr3_nt	cdr3_aa
.	.	TRBV30	TRBJ2-7	TGTGCCTGGAGTCCTTCAGCCGGGGAGCAGTACTTC	CAWSPSAGEQYF
.	.	TRBV11-2	TRBJ2-7	TGTGCCAGCAGCTCAGACAGTTCCTACGAGCAGTACTTC	CASSSDSSYEQYF
many	.	TRBV11-3	TRBJ2-7	TGTGCCAGCAGCGGGCCCTCCACCGAGCAGTACTTC	CASSGPSTEQYF
.	TRBD2	TRBV28	TRBJ2-5	TGTGCCAGCAGTTTAGAGTGGCGGGGGGGAAAAGAGACCCAGTACTTC	CASSLEWRGGKETQYF
.	.	TRBV6-4	TRBJ1-1	TGTGCCAGCAGTGACAGAACTGAAGCTTTCTTT	CASSDRTEAFF
many	TRBD1	TRBV28	TRBJ1-5	TGTGCCAGCAGCCAGGGGGAGGGGGCAGTTCAGCCCCAGCATTTT	CASSQGEGAVQPQHF
many	TRBD2	TRBV6-8	TRBJ2-7	TGTGCCGGCAGAGGGAGGGAGTCAACCTACGAGCAGTACTTC	CAGRGRESTYEQYF
many	.	TRBV5-1	TRBJ1-5	TGCGCCAGCAGCCCAATAGGAGATCAGCCCCAGCATTTT	CASSPIGDQPQHF
.	.	TRBV20-1	TRBJ1-5	TGCAGTGTAAGCGCCGTGGGGGCGGCAGGGAATAGCAATCAGCCCCAGCATTTT	CSVSAVGAAGNSNQPQHF
many	.	TRBV12-3/TRBV12-4	TRBJ2-7	TGTGCCAGCAGTAGAGCCGGGGGCGAGCAGTACTTC	CASSRAGGEQYF
.	.	TRBV12-3/TRBV12-4	TRBJ2-7	TGTGCCAGCAGTTTAGAAGGACGAGTAGGGGGTTCCTACGAGCAGTCCTTC	CASSLEGRVGGSYEQSF
many	.	TRBV15	TRBJ1-2	TGTGCCACCAGCAGAGATGGGACCTACACCTTC	CATSRDGTYTF
many	.	TRBV5-1	TRBJ2-2	TGCGCCAGCAGCTCGGTTGGGAGGAACACCGGGGAGCTGTTTTTT	CASSSVGRNTGELFF
.	.	TRBV30	TRBJ1-1	TGTGCCTGGAGCTTCATGAACACTGAAGCTTTCTTT	CAWSFMNTEAFF
.	.	TRBV5-1	TRBJ1-2	TGCGCCAGCAGCGCGGACGGTATAACTAACTATGGCTACACCTTC	CASSADGITNYGYTF
.	.	TRBV28	TRBJ2-7	TGTGCCAGCAGGACCTACGAGGGACCCTACGAGCAGTACTTC	CASRTYEGPYEQYF
many	TRBD2	TRBV27	TRBJ2-7	TGTGCCAGTGCCCCGGGACTAGCGGGAGTAAGGTACGAGCAGTACTTC	CASAPGLAGVRYEQYF
.	.	TRBV6-2/TRBV6-3	TRBJ2-2	TGTGCCAGCAGTTACGTACCCTCCACCGGGGAGCTGTCTTTT	CASSYVPSTGELSF
many	.	TRBV7-2	TRBJ2-7	TGTGCCAGCAGCTTAGCTTGGCATCTCTCCTACGAGCAGTACTTC	CASSLAWHLSYEQYF
many	.	TRBV30	TRBJ1-5	TGTGCCTGGAGTCGGGGAAGCAATCAGCCCCAGCATTTT	CAWSRGSNQPQHF
few	.	TRBV7-2	TRBJ2-7	TGTGCCAGCAGCAGCCCTCACCGCTACGAGCAGTACTTC	CASSSPHRYEQYF
few	.	TRBV24-1	TRBJ2-5	TGTGCCACCAGTGATTCGCCGCCAGAACAGACCCAGTACTTC	CATSDSPPEQTQYF
many	.	TRBV24-1	TRBJ2-5	TGTGCCACCAGTGATAGTCCGGGAGAGACCCAGTACTTC	CATSDSPGETQYF
many	.	TRBV12-3/TRBV12-4	TRBJ1-2	TGTGCCAGCAGTTCGGGGACTGGGATAAAGGATGGCTACACCTTC	CASSSGTGIKDGYTF
.	.	TRBV12-3/TRBV12-4	TRBJ2-7	TGTGCCAGCAGTTTAGTAACCGGGGATGAGCAGTACTTC	CASSLVTGDEQYF
.	TRBD2	TRBV5-1	TRBJ2-5	TGCGCCAGCAGCCGAGGAGCTAGCGGGACCCAAGAGACCCAGTACTTC	CASSRGASGTQETQYF
many	.	TRBV5-1	TRBJ2-7	TGCGCCAGCAGATTGGGATCCGAGCAGTACTTC	CASRLGSEQYF
many	.	TRBV6-1	TRBJ2-7	TGTGCCAGCAGTGAAGTTTACGCTGGGGAAGAGCAGTACTTC	CASSEVYAGEEQYF
few	.	TRBV3-1	TRBJ2-5	TGTGCCAGCGCTGAGGGAATCGGTACAGAGACCCAGTACTTC	CASAEGIGTETQYF
many	TRBD1	TRBV27	TRBJ1-6	TGTGCCAGCAGTCCTCGGGCCGGGACAGAGAATTCACCCCTCCACTTT	CASSPRAGTENSPLHF
many	TRBD2	TRBV27	TRBJ2-7	TGTGCCAGCAGTTTAAGCAACGGGGGGTACGAGCAGTACTTC	CASSLSNGGYEQYF
few	.	TRBV19	TRBJ2-7	TGTGCCAGTAGTAGCTTCAATCCCTACGAGCAGTACTTC	CASSSFNPYEQYF
many	TRBD2	TRBV28	TRBJ2-7	TGTGCCAGCAGTTTAAGCGGGAGGGTCGAGCAGTACTTC	CASSLSGRVEQYF
many	.	TRBV12-3/TRBV12-4	TRBJ2-5	TGTGCCAGCAGTCTCAGGGGTGGAGTGGAGACCCAGTACTTC	CASSLRGGVETQYF
.	.	TRBV12-3/TRBV12-4	TRBJ1-2	TGTGCCAGCAGTTTAACCGGGACCGGGAACTATGGCTACACCTTC	CASSLTGTGNYGYTF
many	.	TRBV7-8	TRBJ2-7	TGTGCCAGCAGCTTGGGTAATGGGGAGCAGTACTTC	CASSLGNGEQYF
many	TRBD2	TRBV27	TRBJ2-7	TGTGCCAGGGGGACCATGACTAGCGGGAGGGTTAAGCAGTACTTC	CARGTMTSGRVKQYF
many	.	TRBV19	TRBJ1-2	TGTGCCAGTAGTATAGTCGGGACCCCCTATGGCTACACCTTC	CASSIVGTPYGYTF
many	TRBD2	TRBV29-1	TRBJ2-5	TGCAGCGTTGAAACCCAAGGACTAGCCCAAGAGACCCAGTACTTC	CSVETQGLAQETQYF
many	.	TRBV6-1	TRBJ2-6	TGTGCCACCGACACCGCTGGGGCCAACGTCCTGACTTTC	CATDTAGANVLTF
many	TRBD1	TRBV6-2/TRBV6-3	TRBJ2-7	TGTGCCAGCAGTCGCAGGGGGACCTACGAGCAGTACTTC	CASSRRGTYEQYF
.	TRBD2	TRBV7-9	TRBJ2-5	TGTGCCAGCAGCAGAACTAGCGGGACCGTTGAGACCCAGTACTTC	CASSRTSGTVETQYF
many	.	TRBV20-1	TRBJ2-7	TGCAGTGCTCTTATAAATGAACGCGAGCAGTACTTC	CSALINEREQYF
many	TRBD1	TRBV6-5	TRBJ2-1	TGTGCCAGCAGTTACTCTAGGGACAGGGACTTTTACAATGAGCAGTTCTTC	CASSYSRDRDFYNEQFF
many	.	TRBV20-1	TRBJ1-5	TGCAGTGTAGGAGGGCTTTATAGCAATCAGCCCCAGCATTTT	CSVGGLYSNQPQHF
many	.	TRBV19	TRBJ1-5	TGTGCCAGTAGCCATGACAATAGGGGAGGCAATCAGCCCCAGCATTTT	CASSHDNRGGNQPQHF
once	.	TRBV28	TRBJ1-2	TGTGCCAGCAGTCCCAGGAATTACTATGGCTACACCTTC	CASSPRNYYGYTF
.	.	TRBV12-3/TRBV12-4	TRBJ2-7	TGTGCCAGCAGTCCCTCCGAAGGGGCTGAGTATTACGAGCAGTACTTC	CASSPSEGAEYYEQYF
many	.	TRBV10-1	TRBJ2-7	TGCGCCAGCAGTGGGGCGGGCGGCCGGGAGCAGTACTTC	CASSGAGGREQYF
.	TRBD1	TRBV29-1	TRBJ2-7	TGCAGCGTTGAGCGAGCATCCGGGACAGGGAGCGAGCAGTACTTC	CSVERASGTGSEQYF